Each of the 30 T cell receptor beta chains below was sequenced from the same sample in a study of blood T cell repertoires in COVID-19. Some clones are missing from TCRdb's copy, which holds only in-frame ones; the method was immunoSEQ multiplex PCR. The sample lists around 330,000 clones; approximately 86% were seen once. The source material was PBMCs or T cells enriched from blood (not recorded which). The source is a woman younger than 35 who had recovered from COVID-19.

Note on this clone: At one boundary the junction diverges from the germline segment, which might be a read error. This chain uses TRBV7-9 with TRBJ1-1, with TRBD1 identical over 8 bases. CDR3 length: 13 residues. Germline V gene lookup returns CDR1 SEHNR and CDR2 FQNEAQ (reference sequence). Written as DNA, the CDR3 is TGTGCCAGCAGCAGGACAGGGAACTCTGAAGCTTTCTTT. This encodes CASSRTGNSEAFF.

CDR3 DNA: TGCGCCAGCAGCCAGGGGACAGGGACCTACGAGCAGTACTTC. This codes for CASSQGTGTYEQYF. The chain carries TRBV4-1 and TRBJ2-7; the match to TRBD1 covers 9 bases. This CDR3 is 14 amino acids long. Per germline, CDR1 MGHRA and CDR2 YSYEKL. J gave up 2 bases and V 3 bases, and 2 bases lay outside the gene matches.

The sample holds a few counts of this clone. V and J are TRBV9 and TRBJ2-1, with no clear D. Germline lookup yields CDR1 SGDLS and CDR2 YYNGEE. V shed 3 bases and J shed 9 bases, with 4 bases lying between them. The CDR3 loop spans 10 amino acids. CDR3 coding DNA: TGTGCCAGCAGCGGAGGTGAGCAGTTCTTC. It codes for CASSGGEQFF.

This clone was seen more than once but under ten times. The chain is built from TRBV3-1 (or the pseudogene TRBV3-2) and TRBJ1-2; tentative D call: TRBD1 (6 bases). Germline lookup yields CDR1 LGHDT and CDR2 YNNKEL (reference sequence). This CDR3 region has 16 residues. V was trimmed by 0 bases and J by 4 bases, leaving 15 bases between them. CDR3 sequence reads: CASSQEGHSVVYGYTF. DNA of the CDR3: TGTGCCAGCAGCCAAGAGGGACACTCTGTGGTCTATGGCTACACCTTC.

As to this clone: The same CDR3 can be traced to other DNA sequences in this sample. The rearrangement uses TRBV20-1 and TRBJ1-2; no definite D call. The CDR3 runs to 10 residues. Germline V gene lookup returns CDR1 DFQATT and CDR2 SNEGSKA (reference sequence). Trimming shortened V by 3 bases and J by 3 bases, and 2 bases separated the two germline ends. The DNA of the CDR3 is TGCAGTGCTAGCGACTATGGCTACACCTTC. Its protein is CSASDYGYTF.

The chain is built from TRBV2 and TRBJ1-5; D unclear. CDR3 size: 14 residues. Trimming removed 3 bases at V and 5 bases at J, with 11 bases between. CDR1 and CDR2 from the germline V gene are SNHLY and FYNNEI. The CDR3 nucleotides read TGTGCCAGCAGTGAGATACTAGCGGATCAGCCCCAGCATTTT. Translated: CASSEILADQPQHF.

The V and J genes are TRBV2 and TRBJ2-2; D may be TRBD2 (6 bases). V gave up 9 bases and J gave up 6 bases, with 17 bases separating them. The CDR3 loop spans 14 amino acids. The V gene's germline CDR1 is SNHLY and CDR2 FYNNEI. The CDR3: CASHGLPGAGELFF. DNA of the CDR3: TGTGCCAGTCACGGACTACCCGGGGCCGGGGAGCTGTTTTTT.

This chain uses TRBV7-2 with TRBJ1-2, with a tentative D call TRBD1 (5 bases). Trimming removed 1 base from V and 2 bases from J, with 5 bases in between. Germline V CDR1 and CDR2: SGHTA, FQGNSA. This CDR3 has 13 amino acids. The CDR3 reads CASSLGGNYGYTF. The CDR3 nucleotides are TGTGCCAGCAGCTTAGGGGGCAACTATGGCTACACCTTC.

The gene calls are TRBV7-8 and TRBJ2-3; 11 nucleotides line up with TRBD1. The germline CDR1 and CDR2 sequences are SGHVS and FQNEAQ. With 8 bases clipped from V and 3 bases from J, the junction kept 13 bases outside the gene matches. The CDR3 extends over 17 amino acids. CDR3 sequence (DNA): TGTGCCAGCGGGCCAAGGACAGGGGGCATTTGGACAGATACGCAGTATTTT. This translates into CASGPRTGGIWTDTQYF.

The V and J genes are TRBV20-1 and TRBJ1-4; perhaps TRBD1 as D (5 bases). The CDR3 contains 13 residues. Trimming shortened V by 3 bases and J by 5 bases, and 10 bases separated the two germline ends. Germline loops: CDR1 DFQATT, CDR2 SNEGSKA (reference sequence). The CDR3: CSASPGLNEKLFF. CDR3 nucleotides: TGCAGTGCTAGTCCGGGACTAAATGAAAAACTGTTTTTT.

The chain employs TRBV28 and TRBJ2-7; 9 bases fit TRBD2. The length of the CDR3 is 15 residues. CDR1 is MDHEN and CDR2 is SYDVKM in the germline V gene. Losses at the gene ends were 0 bases for V and 7 bases for J; bases not matched to a gene: 7. The CDR3 sequence: CASSLWMLAGLEQYF. The CDR3 bases are TGTGCCAGCAGTTTATGGATGCTAGCGGGATTAGAGCAGTACTTC.

The rearrangement joins TRBV5-1 to TRBJ1-3, with D maybe TRBD1 (6 bases). The CDR3 is 15 amino acids. The V gene lost 0 bases and the J gene lost 8 bases, with 15 bases spanning the gap. Germline values: CDR1 SGHRS, CDR2 YFSETQ. The CDR3 loop is CASSLGQAEGDTIYF. The CDR3 DNA sequence: TGCGCCAGCAGCTTGGGACAGGCAGAAGGGGACACCATATATTTT.

The chain has TRBV30 and TRBJ1-2; the D gene is possibly TRBD1 (5 bases). Germline V gene sequence: CDR1 GTSNPN, CDR2 SVGIG (reference sequence). V lost 0 bases and J lost 7, with 12 bases in between. The CDR3 is made up of 13 amino acids. This chain's CDR3 is CAWSVVGGIGYTF. The CDR3 DNA follows: TGTGCCTGGAGTGTAGTTGGGGGGATTGGCTACACCTTC. The whole variable domain, filled in from reference TRBV30 and TRBJ1-2, reads SQTIHQWPATLVQPVGSPLSLECTVEGTSNPNLYWYRQAAGRGLQLLFYSVGIGQISSEVPQNLSASRPQDRQFILSSKKLLLSDSGFYLCAWSVVGGIGYTFGSGTRLTVV.

This rearrangement joins TRBV24-1 to TRBJ1-2, with TRBD1 as a possible D gene (5 bases). This CDR3 has 15 amino acids. The germline V and J ends were trimmed by 1 base and 2 bases, with 10 bases remaining between them. CDR1 and CDR2 (germline): KGHDR, SFDVKD. The CDR3 sequence is CATSDLGTGNYGYTF. The CDR3 bases are TGTGCCACCAGTGATTTAGGCACAGGAAACTATGGCTACACCTTC.

This chain uses TRBV19 with TRBJ1-5; D unclear. This CDR3 is built from 16 residues. CDR1 is LNHDA and CDR2 is SQIVND in the germline V gene (reference sequence). The V and J ends lost 3 bases and 0 bases respectively, with 12 bases between them. The CDR3 is CASSIATAYSNQPQHF. The CDR3 DNA sequence: TGTGCCAGTAGTATCGCAACAGCTTATAGCAATCAGCCCCAGCATTTT.

The chain carries TRBV27 and TRBJ1-1, with no clear D. V was shortened by 1 base and J by 1 base, with 7 bases between the two germline ends. CDR3 length: 14 residues. Germline V gene sequence: CDR1 MNHEY, CDR2 SMNVEV (reference sequence). CDR3 in amino acids: CASSLFRENTEAFF. CDR3 coding DNA: TGTGCCAGCAGTTTATTTCGGGAGAACACTGAAGCTTTCTTT.

V gene TRBV11-2 combines with J gene TRBJ2-7, with 9 bases aligning to TRBD1. The V gene's germline CDR1 is SGHAT and CDR2 FQNNGV. V lost 4 bases, J lost 3 bases, and 7 bases stayed unmatched. CDR3 size: 15 residues. The DNA for the CDR3 is TGTGCCAGCAGCTCCCTCGGACAGGGGAACTACGAGCAGTACTTC. Protein sequence: CASSSLGQGNYEQYF.

This chain joins TRBV7-9 and TRBJ2-7, with TRBD2 matching over 8 bases. The V segment lost 1 base and the J segment 2 bases; nucleotides outside the gene matches: 7. The CDR3 length is 16 residues. Per germline, CDR1 SEHNR and CDR2 FQNEAQ (reference sequence). The CDR3 reads CASSLGSGAYTYEQYF. The CDR3 DNA reads TGTGCCAGCAGCTTAGGTAGCGGGGCATACACCTACGAGCAGTACTTC. Complete variable domain (other parts from reference TRBV7-9 and TRBJ2-7): DTGVSQNPRHKITKRGQNVTFRCDPISEHNRLYWYRQTLGQGPEFLTYFQNEAQLEKSRLLSDRFSAERPKGSFSTLEIQRTEQGDSAMYLCASSLGSGAYTYEQYFGPGTRLTVT.

The chain couples TRBV7-2 to TRBJ2-1, with D perhaps TRBD1 (5 bases). V gave up 5 bases and J gave up 12 bases, with 17 bases separating them. The germline V gene has CDR1 SGHTA and CDR2 FQGNSA. The CDR3 runs 13 residues. CDR3 protein: CASSPHPTTGQFF. CDR3 sequence (DNA): TGTGCCAGCAGCCCCCACCCCACCACAGGGCAGTTCTTC.

The chain is built from TRBV19 and TRBJ1-1; TRBD1 agrees at 12 bases. After removal of 4 bases from V and 1 base from J, the junction contained 7 bases not matched to a gene. The germline gives CDR1 LNHDA, CDR2 SQIVND (reference sequence). The CDR3 runs 17 residues. The CDR3 nucleotides read TGTGCCAGTAGTACCCACCGGGACAGGGGGCCGAACACTGAAGCTTTCTTT. It specifies CASSTHRDRGPNTEAFF.

The chain has TRBV7-2 and TRBJ1-1; 10 bases align to TRBD1. The V gene end was trimmed by 5 bases and the J gene end by 4 bases; junction bases not matched to a gene: 7. CDR1 and CDR2 from the germline V gene are SGHTA and FQGNSA. The CDR3 is 15 residues long. Here the CDR3 reads CASSPRTGGVTEAFF. CDR3 coding DNA: TGTGCCAGCAGCCCGCGGACAGGGGGTGTCACTGAAGCTTTCTTT.

The chain joins TRBV7-2 to TRBJ2-1, with D unclear. Looked up from germline, CDR1 is SGHTA and CDR2 is FQGNSA. This CDR3 has 12 amino acids. The V end was cut by 5 bases, the J end by 2 bases, with 4 bases between. CDR3 sequence reads: CASSPTYNEQFF. The CDR3 bases are TGTGCCAGCAGCCCCACCTACAATGAGCAGTTCTTC.

The chain employs TRBV5-1 and TRBJ2-7, with D possibly being TRBD2 (6 bases). Germline V gives CDR1 SGHRS, CDR2 YFSETQ. Trimming stripped 4 bases from V and 4 bases from J, with 15 bases between. CDR3 length: 14 amino acids. The chain's CDR3 is CASSIGGSTYEQYF. In DNA, the CDR3 is TGCGCCAGCAGCATCGGAGGGAGCACGTACGAGCAGTACTTC.

The chain joins TRBV10-3 to TRBJ1-5; 12 positions agree with TRBD1. Germline assignment: CDR1 ENHRY and CDR2 SYGVKD. This CDR3 contains 16 residues. Germline trimming cut 3 bases from V and 7 bases from J; bases unmatched to any gene: 7. The CDR3 loop is CAISDPGQGADQPQHF. CDR3 coding DNA: TGTGCCATCAGTGATCCGGGACAGGGGGCCGACCAGCCCCAGCATTTT.

This sequence joins TRBV2 and TRBJ2-2; TRBD2 matches 9 bases. The CDR3 runs to 16 residues. Germline V gene lookup returns CDR1 SNHLY and CDR2 FYNNEI. The V segment lost 6 bases and the J segment 1 base; nucleotides outside the gene matches: 6. The CDR3 region is CASRVLAGVNTGELFF. CDR3 DNA sequence: TGTGCCAGCAGGGTTTTAGCGGGAGTGAACACCGGGGAGCTGTTTTTT.

This sequence joins TRBV14 and TRBJ2-1, with 8 positions matching TRBD2. V gave up 2 bases and J gave up 0 bases; unmatched junction bases: 3. The CDR3 covers 16 residues. Germline values: CDR1 SGHDN, CDR2 FVKESK. The CDR3 nucleotides read TGTGCCAGCAGCCAACGCAGCGGGAGCTCCTACAATGAGCAGTTCTTC. Translating gives CASSQRSGSSYNEQFF.

This clone was recorded once. The chain has TRBV5-1 and TRBJ1-2; D is perhaps TRBD1 (5 bases). This CDR3 comprises 12 residues. The germline V and J ends were trimmed by 1 base and 7 bases, with 8 bases remaining between them. Looked up from germline, CDR1 is SGHRS and CDR2 is YFSETQ. The CDR3 DNA sequence: TGCGCCAGCAGCTTGTCGGGGGGTGGCTACACCTTC. Protein product: CASSLSGGGYTF.

V and J are TRBV6-5 and TRBJ2-7; 8 bases map to TRBD2. The germline V gene encodes CDR1 MNHEY and CDR2 SVGAGI. This CDR3 spans 13 amino acids. Trimming took 7 bases from V and 2 from J; bases not matched to a gene: 4. The CDR3 loop reads CASKRESTYEQYF. The CDR3, as DNA: TGTGCCAGCAAGCGGGAGTCCACCTACGAGCAGTACTTC.

The V call is TRBV7-8, the J call TRBJ2-7, with 7 bases fitting TRBD2. V lost 5 bases, J lost 2 bases, and 15 bases stayed unmatched. Germline CDR1 SGHVS, CDR2 FQNEAQ. The CDR3 totals 17 residues. CDR3 nucleotides: TGTGCCAGCAGCCCCGGGGCTAGCGGAGACCCCACCTACGAGCAGTACTTC. Translating gives CASSPGASGDPTYEQYF.

V usage is TRBV5-1 and J usage is TRBJ2-2; the match to TRBD1 covers 7 bases. This CDR3 comprises 16 residues. The junction had 5 bases not matched to a gene; V was cut back by 0 bases and J by 3 bases. Germline CDR1 reads SGHRS; CDR2 reads YFSETQ. CDR3 sequence: CASSLGQGVDTGELFF. The DNA for the CDR3 is TGCGCCAGCAGCTTGGGCCAGGGGGTCGACACCGGGGAGCTGTTTTTT.